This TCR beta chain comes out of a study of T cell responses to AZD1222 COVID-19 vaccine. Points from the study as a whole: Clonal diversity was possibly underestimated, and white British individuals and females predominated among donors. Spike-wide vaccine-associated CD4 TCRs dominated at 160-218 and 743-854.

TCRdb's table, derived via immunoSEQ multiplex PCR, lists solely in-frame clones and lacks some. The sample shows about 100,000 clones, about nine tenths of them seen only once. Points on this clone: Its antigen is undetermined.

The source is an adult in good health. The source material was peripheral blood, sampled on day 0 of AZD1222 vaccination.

CDR3 sequence reads: CASSHLAGVAVDTQYF. The CDR3 bases are TGCGCCAGCAGCCATCTAGCGGGAGTGGCCGTAGATACGCAGTATTTT. The chain couples TRBV5-1 to TRBJ2-3; 10 bases are a match to TRBD2. CDR1 SGHRS and CDR2 YFSETQ come from the germline V gene. This CDR3 spans 16 amino acids. With 4 bases clipped from V and 5 bases from J, the junction kept 10 bases outside the gene matches.